These 12 T cell receptor beta chains share one sample of origin, sequenced in a study of pediatric ulcerative colitis. During colonoscopy, one to two rectal pinch biopsies were collected. Assay: immunoSEQ multiplex PCR; the TCRdb copy retains only in-frame clones and omits some. The sample has around 22,000 clones; over 60% are singletons. Input material: gut tissue. The receptors derive from a boy between 10 and 17 years old with severe ulcerative colitis.

The chain joins TRBV9 to TRBJ1-1, with 7 bases identical to TRBD1. The CDR3 consists of 14 residues. Trimming cost V 0 bases and J 5 bases; bases outside gene matches: 4. Germline-derived CDR1 and CDR2 are SGDLS and YYNGEE. The CDR3 DNA reads TGTGCCAGCAGCGTAGAGGGGGCAGGAACTGAAGCTTTCTTT. This gives the protein CASSVEGAGTEAFF.

This rearrangement joins TRBV2 to TRBJ1-2; TRBD1 is a possible D gene (5 bases). Trimming cost V 9 bases and J 8 bases, with 22 bases left between them. This CDR3 is built from 14 residues. Germline V lookup: CDR1 SNHLY, CDR2 FYNNEI. In nucleotides, the CDR3 is TGTGCCAGTGATATGGGACGGCCCGGAGGAGGCTACACCTTC. This sequence encodes CASDMGRPGGGYTF.

This clone has more than one count but fewer than ten. V is TRBV6-1 and J is TRBJ1-2, with no clear D. This CDR3 is 14 amino acids long. The germline V gene encodes CDR1 MNHNS and CDR2 SASEGT. Trimming shortened V by 2 bases and J by 4 bases, and 11 bases separated the two germline ends. CDR3 sequence reads: CASSESARTYGYTF. CDR3 sequence (DNA): TGTGCCAGCAGTGAATCTGCCAGAACCTATGGCTACACCTTC.

The rearrangement uses TRBV4-3 and TRBJ2-6, with D uncertain. V lost 0 bases and J lost 2, with 17 bases in between. Germline-derived CDR1 and CDR2 are LGHNA and YSLEER. This CDR3 region has 19 residues. CDR3 in amino acids: CASSQDHWKYSPGANVLTF. In DNA, the CDR3 is TGCGCCAGCAGCCAAGATCATTGGAAATATAGCCCTGGGGCCAACGTCCTGACTTTC.

This chain uses TRBV5-1 with TRBJ1-2, with D possibly matching TRBD1 (6 bases). The germline CDR1 and CDR2 sequences are SGHRS and YFSETQ. Trimming stripped 1 base from V and 8 bases from J, with 12 bases between. This CDR3 is built from 13 residues. CDR3: CASSLQGRGGYTF. Written as DNA, the CDR3 is TGCGCCAGCAGCTTGCAGGGGAGGGGCGGCTACACCTTC.

The chain has TRBV15 and TRBJ2-1, with D maybe TRBD1 (5 bases). Trimming left V 5 bases short and J 7 bases short, with 12 bases between. The CDR3 has 13 amino acids. Germline CDR1 reads LNHNV; CDR2 reads YYDKDF (reference sequence). CDR3 nucleotide sequence: TGTGCCACCAGCCTTAGGGGTGGGAATGAGCAGTTCTTC. The encoded protein is CATSLRGGNEQFF.

This sequence joins TRBV27 and TRBJ2-1; TRBD2 is a possible D gene (7 bases). The CDR3 loop spans 13 amino acids. The germline V gene encodes CDR1 MNHEY and CDR2 SMNVEV (reference sequence). The V gene lost 6 bases and the J gene lost 8 bases, with 14 bases spanning the gap. This CDR3 reads CASSSQGGDEQFF. The CDR3 DNA reads as TGTGCCAGCAGCTCACAAGGGGGGGATGAGCAGTTCTTC.

The genes are TRBV7-2 and TRBJ1-2; D not certain. This CDR3 is built from 12 residues. Trimming took off 3 bases at V and 2 bases at J, with 4 bases between the two ends. The germline V gene encodes CDR1 SGHTA and CDR2 FQGNSA. The CDR3 nucleotides read TGTGCCAGCAGCTTGGACAACTATGGCTACACCTTC. It translates to CASSLDNYGYTF.

This clone was seen more than once but under ten times. The chain has TRBV30 and TRBJ2-1; D is perhaps TRBD1 (6 bases). V was shortened by 3 bases and J by 12 bases, with 21 bases between the two germline ends. Germline lookup yields CDR1 GTSNPN and CDR2 SVGIG (reference sequence). CDR3 length: 14 amino acids. Here the CDR3 DNA reads TGTGCCTGGAGGGACAGCCCTTCCCTCCGACGGCAGTTCTTC. Its protein product is CAWRDSPSLRRQFF.

The chain is built from TRBV2 and TRBJ1-5; D is unclear. With 6 bases removed from V and 4 bases from J, the gap between germline ends came to 13 bases. The germline CDR1 and CDR2 sequences are SNHLY and FYNNEI. CDR3 size: 14 residues. CDR3 protein: CASRKSKANQPQHF. The CDR3 region has the DNA TGTGCCAGCAGGAAAAGTAAAGCTAATCAGCCCCAGCATTTT.

Regarding this clone: This clone may be a read error of a much larger clone one base away. The chain combines TRBV13 with TRBJ1-1; D is undetermined. Germline V gene data show CDR1 as PRHDT and CDR2 as FYEKMQ (reference sequence). V dropped 5 bases and J dropped 4 bases, with 8 bases sitting between them. This CDR3 is built from 12 residues. The CDR3: CASSKQSTEAFF. As DNA, the CDR3 is TGTGCCAGCAGCAAACAGAGCACTGAAGCTTTCTTT.

The chain combines TRBV28 with TRBJ1-6; no reliable D call. With 5 bases removed from V and 14 bases from J, the gap between germline ends came to 16 bases. The length of the CDR3 is 13 residues. The germline CDR1 and CDR2 sequences are MDHEN and SYDVKM. CDR3 in DNA: TGTGCCAGCAGTGAAGGGCGTGTTGTTGCCCTCCACTTT. It yields the protein CASSEGRVVALHF. The full variable domain, rest sourced from reference TRBV28 and TRBJ1-6, is DVKVTQSSRYLVKRTGEKVFLECVQDMDHENMFWYRQDPGLGLRLIYFSYDVKMKEKGDIPEGYSVSREKKERFSLILESASTNQTSMYLCASSEGRVVALHFGNGTRLTVT.